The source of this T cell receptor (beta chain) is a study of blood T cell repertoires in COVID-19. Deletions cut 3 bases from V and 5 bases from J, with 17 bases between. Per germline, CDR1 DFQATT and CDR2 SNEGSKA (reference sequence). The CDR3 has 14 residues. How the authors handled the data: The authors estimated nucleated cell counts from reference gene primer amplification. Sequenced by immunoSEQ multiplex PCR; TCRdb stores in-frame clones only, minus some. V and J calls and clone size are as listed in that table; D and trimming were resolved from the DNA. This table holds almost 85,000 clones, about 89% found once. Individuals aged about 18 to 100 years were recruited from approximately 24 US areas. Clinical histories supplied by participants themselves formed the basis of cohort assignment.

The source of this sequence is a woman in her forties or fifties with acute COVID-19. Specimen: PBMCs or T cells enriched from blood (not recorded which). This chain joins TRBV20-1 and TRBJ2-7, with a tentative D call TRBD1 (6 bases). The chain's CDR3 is CSASVRGTVDEQYF. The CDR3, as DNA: TGCAGTGCTAGTGTCAGGGGCACAGTGGACGAGCAGTACTTC.